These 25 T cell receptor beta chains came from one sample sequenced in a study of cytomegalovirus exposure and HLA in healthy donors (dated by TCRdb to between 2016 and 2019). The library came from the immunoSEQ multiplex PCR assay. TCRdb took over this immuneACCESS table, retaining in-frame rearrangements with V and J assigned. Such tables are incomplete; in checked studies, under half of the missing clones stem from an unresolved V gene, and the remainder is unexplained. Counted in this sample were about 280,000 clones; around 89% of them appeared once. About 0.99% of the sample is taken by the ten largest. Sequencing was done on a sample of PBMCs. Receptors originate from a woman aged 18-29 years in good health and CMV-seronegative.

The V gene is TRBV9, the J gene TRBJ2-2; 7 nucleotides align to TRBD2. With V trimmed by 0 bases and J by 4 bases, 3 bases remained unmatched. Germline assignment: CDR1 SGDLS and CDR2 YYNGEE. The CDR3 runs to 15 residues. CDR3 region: CASSVGWEGTGELFF. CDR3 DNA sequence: TGTGCCAGCAGCGTAGGATGGGAGGGCACCGGGGAGCTGTTTTTT.

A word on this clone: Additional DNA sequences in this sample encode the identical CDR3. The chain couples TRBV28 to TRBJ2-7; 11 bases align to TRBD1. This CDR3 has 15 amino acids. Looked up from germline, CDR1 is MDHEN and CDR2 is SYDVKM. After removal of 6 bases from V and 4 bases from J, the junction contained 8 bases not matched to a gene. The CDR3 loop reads CASSSAGQGVYEQYF. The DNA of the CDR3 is TGTGCCAGCAGCTCCGCGGGACAGGGGGTATACGAGCAGTACTTC.

CDR3: CACGQGADGYTF. The CDR3 DNA sequence: TGTGCCTGCGGACAGGGGGCGGATGGCTACACCTTC. The rearrangement joins TRBV30 to TRBJ1-2, with 11 bases fitting TRBD1. CDR1 GTSNPN and CDR2 SVGIG come from the germline V gene (reference sequence). V shed 6 bases and J 6 bases; nucleotides not matched to a gene: 3. The length of the CDR3 is 12 residues.

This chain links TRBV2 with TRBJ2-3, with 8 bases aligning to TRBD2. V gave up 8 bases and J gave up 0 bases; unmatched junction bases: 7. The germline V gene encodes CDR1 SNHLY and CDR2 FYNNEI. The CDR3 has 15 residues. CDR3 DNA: TGTGCCAGCCGCGATGGCGGGAGGAGCACAGATACGCAGTATTTT. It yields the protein CASRDGGRSTDTQYF. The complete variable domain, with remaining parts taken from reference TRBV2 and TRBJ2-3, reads EPEVTQTPSHQVTQMGQEVILRCVPISNHLYFYWYRQILGQKVEFLVSFYNNEISEKSEIFDDQFSVERPDGSNFTLKIRSTKLEDSAMYFCASRDGGRSTDTQYFGPGTRLTVL.

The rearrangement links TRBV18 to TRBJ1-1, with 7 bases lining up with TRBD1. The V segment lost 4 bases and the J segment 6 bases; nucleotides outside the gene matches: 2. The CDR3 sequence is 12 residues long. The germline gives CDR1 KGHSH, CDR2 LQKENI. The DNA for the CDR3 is TGTGCCAGCTCACGACAGGGCGCTGAAGCTTTCTTT. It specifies CASSRQGAEAFF.

The CDR3 reads CASSPGRTWEETQYF. The CDR3, as DNA: TGTGCCAGCAGCCCAGGCCGGACCTGGGAGGAGACCCAGTACTTC. This chain uses TRBV7-7 with TRBJ2-5, with D tentatively TRBD2 (5 bases). The CDR3 runs 15 residues. CDR1 is SSHAT, CDR2 FNYEAQ, per germline (reference sequence). V lost 5 bases and J lost 5, with 18 bases in between. The full variable domain, in which reference TRBV7-7 and TRBJ2-5 provide the parts outside the CDR3, is GAGVSQSPRYKVTKRGQDVTLRCDPISSHATLYWYQQALGQGPEFLTYFNYEAQPDKSGLPSDRFSAERPEGSISTLTIQRTEQRDSAMYRCASSPGRTWEETQYFGPGTRLLVL.

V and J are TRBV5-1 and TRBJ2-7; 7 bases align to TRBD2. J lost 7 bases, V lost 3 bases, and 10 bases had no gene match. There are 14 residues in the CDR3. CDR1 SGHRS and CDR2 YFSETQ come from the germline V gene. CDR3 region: CASSSDDLGGEQYF. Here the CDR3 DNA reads TGCGCCAGCAGCTCAGACGACCTGGGAGGGGAGCAGTACTTC.

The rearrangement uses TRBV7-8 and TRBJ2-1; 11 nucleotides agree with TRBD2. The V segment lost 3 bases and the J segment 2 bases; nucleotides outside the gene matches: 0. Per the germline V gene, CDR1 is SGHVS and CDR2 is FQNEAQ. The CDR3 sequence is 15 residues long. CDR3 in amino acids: CASSLTSGAYNEQFF. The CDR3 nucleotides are TGTGCCAGCAGCTTGACTAGCGGGGCCTACAATGAGCAGTTCTTC.

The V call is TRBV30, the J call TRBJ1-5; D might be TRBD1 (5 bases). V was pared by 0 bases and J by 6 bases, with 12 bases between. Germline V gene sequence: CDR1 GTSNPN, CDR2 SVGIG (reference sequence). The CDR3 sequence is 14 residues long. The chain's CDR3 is CAWSVRRGGQPQHF. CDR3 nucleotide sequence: TGTGCCTGGAGTGTACGAAGGGGCGGTCAGCCCCAGCATTTT.

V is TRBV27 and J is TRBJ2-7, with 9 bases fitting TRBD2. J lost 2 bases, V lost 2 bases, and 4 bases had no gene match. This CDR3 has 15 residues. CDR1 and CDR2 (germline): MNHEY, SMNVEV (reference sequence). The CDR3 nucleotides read TGTGCCAGCAGTTTACTAGCGGGACGGACCTACGAGCAGTACTTC. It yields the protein CASSLLAGRTYEQYF.

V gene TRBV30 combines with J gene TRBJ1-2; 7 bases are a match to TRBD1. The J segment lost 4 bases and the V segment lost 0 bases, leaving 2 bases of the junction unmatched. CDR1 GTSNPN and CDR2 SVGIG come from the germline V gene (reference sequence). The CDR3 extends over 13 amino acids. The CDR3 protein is CAWSVQGSYGYTF. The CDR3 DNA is TGTGCCTGGAGTGTACAGGGGTCCTATGGCTACACCTTC. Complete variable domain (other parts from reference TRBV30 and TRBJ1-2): SQTIHQWPATLVQPVGSPLSLECTVEGTSNPNLYWYRQAAGRGLQLLFYSVGIGQISSEVPQNLSASRPQDRQFILSSKKLLLSDSGFYLCAWSVQGSYGYTFGSGTRLTVV.

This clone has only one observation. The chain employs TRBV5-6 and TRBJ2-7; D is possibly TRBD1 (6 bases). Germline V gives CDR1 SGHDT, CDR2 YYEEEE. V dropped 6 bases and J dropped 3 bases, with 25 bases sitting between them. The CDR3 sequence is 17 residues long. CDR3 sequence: CASTPSPLQGAFYEQYF. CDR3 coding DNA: TGTGCCAGCACCCCATCTCCGCTACAGGGCGCTTTCTACGAGCAGTACTTC.

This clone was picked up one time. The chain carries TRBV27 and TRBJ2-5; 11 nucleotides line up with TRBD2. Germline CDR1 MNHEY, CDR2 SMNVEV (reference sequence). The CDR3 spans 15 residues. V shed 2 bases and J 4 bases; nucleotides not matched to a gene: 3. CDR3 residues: CASSLLAGGRETQYF. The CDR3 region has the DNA TGTGCCAGCAGTTTACTAGCGGGAGGACGAGAGACCCAGTACTTC.

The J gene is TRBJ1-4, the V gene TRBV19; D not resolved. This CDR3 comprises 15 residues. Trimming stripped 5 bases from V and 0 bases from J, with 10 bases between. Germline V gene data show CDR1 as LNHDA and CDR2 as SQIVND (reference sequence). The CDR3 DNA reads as TGTGCCAGTAGTCCGCTGACAACAACTAATGAAAAACTGTTTTTT. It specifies CASSPLTTTNEKLFF.

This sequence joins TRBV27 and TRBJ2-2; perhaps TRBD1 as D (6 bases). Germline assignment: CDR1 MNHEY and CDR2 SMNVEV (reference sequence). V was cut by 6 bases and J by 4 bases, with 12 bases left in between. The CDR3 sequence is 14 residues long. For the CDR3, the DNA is TGTGCCAGCAGCTGGGGACAACGCACCGGGGAGCTGTTTTTT. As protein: CASSWGQRTGELFF.

The CDR3 protein is CASSLSGSQGGELFF. The CDR3, as DNA: TGTGCCAGCAGCTTAAGCGGGAGCCAAGGCGGGGAGCTGTTTTTT. This chain connects TRBV7-2 to TRBJ2-2; 8 bases align to TRBD2. Per germline, CDR1 SGHTA and CDR2 FQGNSA. Trimming took 2 bases from V and 7 from J; bases not matched to a gene: 6. The CDR3 totals 15 residues.

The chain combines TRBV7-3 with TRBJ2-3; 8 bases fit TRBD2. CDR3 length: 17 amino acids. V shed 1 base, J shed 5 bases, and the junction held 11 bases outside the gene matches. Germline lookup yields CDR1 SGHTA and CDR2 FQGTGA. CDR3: CASSLNPAGVPGDTQYF. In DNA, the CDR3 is TGTGCCAGCAGCTTAAATCCAGCGGGAGTACCGGGAGATACGCAGTATTTT.

In DNA, the CDR3 is TGTGCCAGCAGTTCACCAGCTCGGACAGGGCCCAATCAGCCCCAGCATTTT. This sequence encodes CASSSPARTGPNQPQHF. V usage is TRBV28 and J usage is TRBJ1-5; 8 bases align to TRBD1. This CDR3 has 17 amino acids. Trimming cost V 4 bases and J 3 bases; bases outside gene matches: 11. Per the germline V gene, CDR1 is MDHEN and CDR2 is SYDVKM.

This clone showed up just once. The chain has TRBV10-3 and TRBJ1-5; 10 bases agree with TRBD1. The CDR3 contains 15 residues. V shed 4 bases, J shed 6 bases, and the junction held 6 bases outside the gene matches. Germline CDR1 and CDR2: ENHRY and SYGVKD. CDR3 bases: TGTGCCATCAGTGCGGGACAGGGGCCCGGTCAGCCCCAGCATTTT. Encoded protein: CAISAGQGPGQPQHF.

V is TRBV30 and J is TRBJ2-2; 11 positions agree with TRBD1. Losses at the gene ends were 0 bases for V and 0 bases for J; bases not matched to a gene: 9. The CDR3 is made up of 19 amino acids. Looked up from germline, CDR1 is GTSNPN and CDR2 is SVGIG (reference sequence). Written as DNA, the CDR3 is TGTGCCTGGAGTGTACTCAAGGACAGGGGGCTACCGAACACCGGGGAGCTGTTTTTT. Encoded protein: CAWSVLKDRGLPNTGELFF.

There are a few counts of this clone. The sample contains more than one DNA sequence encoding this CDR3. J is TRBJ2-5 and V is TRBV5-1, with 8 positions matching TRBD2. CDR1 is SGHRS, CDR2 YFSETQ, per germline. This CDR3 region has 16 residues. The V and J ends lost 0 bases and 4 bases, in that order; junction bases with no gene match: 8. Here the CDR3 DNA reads TGCGCCAGCAGCTTGGGTCCAGCGGGAGAGCTAGAGACCCAGTACTTC. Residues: CASSLGPAGELETQYF.

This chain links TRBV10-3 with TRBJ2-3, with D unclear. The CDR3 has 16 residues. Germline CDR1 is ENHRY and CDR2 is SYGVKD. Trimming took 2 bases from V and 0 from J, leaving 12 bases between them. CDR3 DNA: TGTGCCATCAGTGAGAGGAGCGCCCCTAGCACAGATACGCAGTATTTT. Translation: CAISERSAPSTDTQYF.

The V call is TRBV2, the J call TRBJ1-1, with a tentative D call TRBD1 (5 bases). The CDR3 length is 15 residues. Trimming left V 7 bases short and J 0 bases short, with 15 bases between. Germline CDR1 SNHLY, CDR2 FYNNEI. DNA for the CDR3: TGTGCCAGCACTTACAGGACCATTATGAACACTGAAGCTTTCTTT. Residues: CASTYRTIMNTEAFF.

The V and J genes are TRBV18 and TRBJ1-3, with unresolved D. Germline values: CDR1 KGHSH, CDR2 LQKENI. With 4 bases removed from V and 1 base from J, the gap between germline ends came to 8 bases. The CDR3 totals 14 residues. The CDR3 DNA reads TGTGCCAGCTCACGTGACATTTCTGGAAACACCATATATTTT. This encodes CASSRDISGNTIYF.

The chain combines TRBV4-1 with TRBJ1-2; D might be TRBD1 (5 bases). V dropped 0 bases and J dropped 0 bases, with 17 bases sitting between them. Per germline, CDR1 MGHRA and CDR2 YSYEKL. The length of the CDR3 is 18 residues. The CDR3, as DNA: TGCGCCAGCAGCCAAGAGGCTCTGTCGACAGACCCTAACTATGGCTACACCTTC. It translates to CASSQEALSTDPNYGYTF.